This TCR beta chain was obtained from a study of T cells expressing NK-cell markers. Study background: Sorted T-cell subsets CD3+CD56+NKG2C+, CD3+CD56+NKG2C- and CD3+CD56-NKG2C+ were TCR beta-sequenced. There were seven HCMV-seropositive donors and one seronegative donor among the eight sequenced.

As to this clonotype: Its antigen is not identified.

Findings of the study overall: A range of about 1.0-8% of CD8+ T cells consisted of dominant NKG2C+ clonotypes in roughly 6 donors.

Libraries used 5'RACE template switching adding universal primer site and UMIs. TCRdb re-analyzed the 5' RACE reads; it lists each CDR3 protein once, without DNA. The listing records 250,000 or so distinct CDR3 sequences. The CDR3 has 16 residues. CDR1 is LGHNA, CDR2 YSLEER, per germline. The sequence was collected from a woman between 18 and 70 years old in good health. The genes are TRBV4-3 and TRBJ2-3; absent DNA, TCRdb's TRBD1 call cannot be checked. The sequencing sample was made of blood T cells: a sorted CD56 or NKG2C T cell subset, CD4+ or CD8+ T cells, or bulk PBMC T cells (not recorded which). This CDR3 is CASSQDGVAPTDTQYF.